The present T cell receptor (beta chain) was sequenced within a study of OX40 agonist ivuxolimab in advanced cancers. The study's findings and limits: With doses of 0.1-3.0 mg/kg, partial responders showed among the lowest clonal expansion.

V dropped 2 bases and J dropped 0 bases, with 2 bases sitting between them. Germline CDR1 and CDR2: MRHNA and SNTAGT. CDR3 length equals 14 residues. Regarding this clone: The antigen is not known.

Data came from immunoSEQ multiplex PCR; TCRdb stores just in-frame clones and leaves some out. The sample records roughly 18,000 clones, 72% being singletons. Sequences were derived from CD4+ or CD8+ T cells sorted from blood, sampled in a trial of the OX40 agonist ivuxolimab. This chain joins TRBV6-4 and TRBJ2-6, with no clear D. The TCR originated in an adult with an advanced solid tumor such as melanoma, head and neck, liver or kidney cancer. This chain's CDR3 is CASSDGSGANVLTF. CDR3 in DNA: TGTGCCAGCAGTGACGGCTCTGGGGCCAACGTCCTGACTTTC.